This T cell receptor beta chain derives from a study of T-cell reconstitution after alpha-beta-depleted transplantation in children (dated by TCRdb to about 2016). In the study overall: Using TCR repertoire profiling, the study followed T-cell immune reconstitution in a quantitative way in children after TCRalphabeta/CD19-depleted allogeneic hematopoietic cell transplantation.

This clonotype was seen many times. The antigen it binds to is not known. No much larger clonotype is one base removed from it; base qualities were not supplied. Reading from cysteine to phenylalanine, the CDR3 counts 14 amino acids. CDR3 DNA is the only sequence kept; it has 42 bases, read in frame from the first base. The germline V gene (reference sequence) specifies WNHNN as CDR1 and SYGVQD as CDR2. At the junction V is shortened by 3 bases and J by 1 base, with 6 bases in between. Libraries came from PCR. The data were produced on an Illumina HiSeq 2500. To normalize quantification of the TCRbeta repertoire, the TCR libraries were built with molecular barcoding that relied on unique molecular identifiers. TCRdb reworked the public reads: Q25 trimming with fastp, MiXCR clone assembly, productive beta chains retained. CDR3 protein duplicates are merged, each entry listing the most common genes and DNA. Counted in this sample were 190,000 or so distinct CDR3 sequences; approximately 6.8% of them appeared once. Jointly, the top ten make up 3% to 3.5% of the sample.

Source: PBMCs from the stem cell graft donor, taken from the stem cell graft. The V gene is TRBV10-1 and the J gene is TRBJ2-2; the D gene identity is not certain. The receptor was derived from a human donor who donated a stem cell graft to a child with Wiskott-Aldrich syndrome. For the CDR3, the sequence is CASSEGENTGELFF. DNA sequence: TGCGCCAGCAGTGAAGGCGAGAACACCGGGGAGCTGTTTTTT.